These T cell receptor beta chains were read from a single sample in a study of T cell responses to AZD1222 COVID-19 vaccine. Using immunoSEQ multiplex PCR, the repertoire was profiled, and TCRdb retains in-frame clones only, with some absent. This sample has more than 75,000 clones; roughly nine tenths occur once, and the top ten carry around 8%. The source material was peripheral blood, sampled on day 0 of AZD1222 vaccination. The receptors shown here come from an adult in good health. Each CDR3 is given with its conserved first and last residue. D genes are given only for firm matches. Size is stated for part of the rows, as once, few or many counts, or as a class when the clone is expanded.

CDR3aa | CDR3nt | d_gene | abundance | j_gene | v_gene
CASSVAPYQPQHF | TGTGCCAGCAGCGTAGCTCCCTATCAGCCCCAGCATTTT | - | once | TRBJ1-5 | TRBV9
CASSRPGVYGYTF | TGTGCCAGCAGCCGACCGGGAGTCTATGGCTACACCTTC | - | few | TRBJ1-2 | TRBV7-2
CASSAGAIRNTIYF | TGTGCCAGTAGTGCGGGAGCCATCCGAAACACCATATATTTT | - | once | TRBJ1-3 | TRBV19
CASSLVPRQGKLFF | TGTGCCAGCAGCTTAGTTCCCCGGCAGGGAAAACTGTTTTTT | - | - | TRBJ1-4 | TRBV7-2
CSVDLIPNEQFF | TGCAGCGTTGATCTGATTCCCAATGAGCAGTTCTTC | - | few | TRBJ2-1 | TRBV29-1
CASSSPGGETQYF | TGTGCCAGCAGCTCCCCGGGAGGAGAGACCCAGTACTTC | TRBD2 | once | TRBJ2-5 | TRBV5-4
CASSLRGDEQYF | TGCGCCAGCAGCTTGAGGGGCGACGAGCAGTACTTC | - | - | TRBJ2-7 | TRBV5-1
CASRLSPGGELFF | TGTGCCAGCAGGCTCTCACCTGGTGGGGAGCTGTTTTTT | - | - | TRBJ2-2 | TRBV12-3/TRBV12-4
CSARTGISYEQYF | TGCAGCGCTCGGACAGGCATCTCCTACGAGCAGTACTTC | TRBD1 | - | TRBJ2-7 | TRBV29-1
CASSSWRTGDGYTF | TGTGCCAGCAGTTCTTGGCGGACAGGGGATGGCTACACCTTC | TRBD1 | - | TRBJ1-2 | TRBV27
CASSYSAREGTEAFF | TGTGCCAGCAGTTACTCAGCCAGGGAGGGGACTGAAGCTTTCTTT | - | - | TRBJ1-1 | TRBV6-6
CASSLYAGETYEQYF | TGTGCCAGCAGCTTATACGCGGGGGAAACCTACGAGCAGTACTTC | TRBD2 | - | TRBJ2-7 | TRBV11-3
CASSRDRDNSPLHF | TGTGCCAGCAGTAGGGACAGGGATAATTCACCCCTCCACTTT | TRBD1 | - | TRBJ1-6 | TRBV13
CASSYSSTGEIYEQYF | TGTGCCAGCAGTTATTCGTCGACAGGGGAGATCTACGAGCAGTACTTC | TRBD1 | - | TRBJ2-7 | TRBV6-5
CASSDPQGRVRNQPQHF | TGTGCCAGCAGTGACCCGCAGGGGAGGGTTCGCAATCAGCCCCAGCATTTT | - | - | TRBJ1-5 | TRBV6-1
CASSSGQGNYGYTF | TGTGCCAGCAGCTCCGGACAGGGGAACTATGGCTACACCTTC | TRBD1 | - | TRBJ1-2 | TRBV7-9
CASSLGQGGNQPQHF | TGCGCCAGCAGCCTAGGACAGGGAGGCAATCAGCCCCAGCATTTT | TRBD1 | - | TRBJ1-5 | TRBV5-1
CASSTSDPHSTEAFF | TGTGCCAGCAGTACCTCGGACCCGCACAGTACTGAAGCTTTCTTT | - | - | TRBJ1-1 | TRBV6-2/TRBV6-3
CASSQERSSGNTIYF | TGCGCCAGCAGCCAAGAGCGGTCTTCTGGAAACACCATATATTTT | - | - | TRBJ1-3 | TRBV4-3
CASSLVRARNSPLHF | TGTGCCAGCAGCTTGGTCAGGGCCCGTAATTCACCCCTCCACTTT | - | - | TRBJ1-6 | TRBV5-5
CSVEIQEGETDTQYF | TGCAGCGTTGAAATTCAAGAGGGGGAGACAGATACGCAGTATTTT | - | - | TRBJ2-3 | TRBV29-1
CASGVLANQPQHF | TGTGCCAGCGGTGTGTTAGCGAATCAGCCCCAGCATTTT | - | - | TRBJ1-5 | TRBV3-1/TRBV3-2
CASSPPLGRGGLSSYNEQFF | TGTGCCAGCAGTCCCCCCCTGGGGCGGGGGGGCCTAAGCTCCTACAATGAGCAGTTCTTC | TRBD2 | - | TRBJ2-1 | TRBV6-6
CSDGLVYTEAFF | TGCAGCGACGGACTGGTGTACACTGAAGCTTTCTTT | - | once | TRBJ1-1 | TRBV29-1
CASSSGIAGVNEQFF | TGTGCCAGCAGCTCCGGGATAGCGGGAGTGAATGAGCAGTTCTTC | TRBD2 | - | TRBJ2-1 | TRBV7-3
CASSLNTGNTGELFF | TGTGCCAGCAGCTTAAATACTGGGAACACCGGGGAGCTGTTTTTT | - | - | TRBJ2-2 | TRBV7-3
CATSRGYGQGAAGNTIYF | TGTGCCACCAGCAGAGGCTACGGACAGGGGGCAGCTGGAAACACCATATATTTT | TRBD1 | once | TRBJ1-3 | TRBV15
CASQGGGPQGTDTQYF | TGTGCCAGCCAAGGGGGGGGACCTCAGGGCACAGATACGCAGTATTTT | - | - | TRBJ2-3 | TRBV5-6
CASSLAGGAALTDTQYF | TGCGCCAGCAGCTTGGCCGGGGGGGCGGCCCTCACAGATACGCAGTATTTT | TRBD2 | once | TRBJ2-3 | TRBV5-1
CAIRGKDGSYEQYF | TGTGCCATCAGGGGAAAGGACGGAAGTTACGAGCAGTACTTC | - | - | TRBJ2-7 | TRBV10-3
CASSPSGGAFNEQFF | TGTGCCAGCAGCCCAAGCGGGGGGGCATTCAATGAGCAGTTCTTC | TRBD2 | - | TRBJ2-1 | TRBV6-5
CASSLVRGGKDTEAFF | TGTGCCAGCAGCCTCGTCCGGGGGGGCAAAGACACTGAAGCTTTCTTT | - | - | TRBJ1-1 | TRBV3-1/TRBV3-2
CAIMEQEPKYGYTF | TGTGCCATCATGGAACAGGAACCCAAGTATGGCTACACCTTC | - | - | TRBJ1-2 | TRBV10-3
CASSPGTANEKLFF | TGTGCCAGCTCACCCGGGACCGCAAATGAAAAACTGTTTTTT | - | - | TRBJ1-4 | TRBV18
CASSQTTGHQWGGYTF | TGTGCCAGCAGCCAAACCACGGGACACCAATGGGGGGGCTACACCTTC | - | - | TRBJ1-2 | TRBV4-2
CASSLSPLAGGRETQYF | TGTGCCAGCAGCTTGAGCCCCCTAGCGGGGGGGCGTGAGACCCAGTACTTC | TRBD2 | once | TRBJ2-5 | TRBV5-6
CASSNQGEETQYF | TGTGCCAGTAGTAACCAGGGTGAGGAGACCCAGTACTTC | - | - | TRBJ2-5 | TRBV19
CASSTSSGTEAFF | TGCGCCAGCAGTACCTCCAGTGGCACTGAAGCTTTCTTT | - | - | TRBJ1-1 | TRBV10-2
CASALRGNTEAFF | TGTGCCAGCGCCCTGCGGGGGAACACTGAAGCTTTCTTT | - | - | TRBJ1-1 | TRBV12-3/TRBV12-4
CASSSGTSGRAKDTQYF | TGTGCCAGCAGCTCAGGGACTAGCGGGAGGGCGAAAGATACGCAGTATTTT | TRBD2 | - | TRBJ2-3 | TRBV5-4
CASSLEPGGTEAFF | TGTGCCAGCAGCTTAGAACCGGGGGGCACTGAAGCTTTCTTT | - | - | TRBJ1-1 | TRBV7-9
CATSVRRVGSYNEQFF | TGTGCCACCAGTGTTCGCAGGGTAGGGTCCTACAATGAGCAGTTCTTC | - | - | TRBJ2-1 | TRBV24-1
CASSQAASYTF | TGTGCCAGCAGCCAAGCTGCGAGCTACACCTTC | - | - | TRBJ1-2 | TRBV3-1/TRBV3-2
CASSLVPRTDSNQPQHF | TGCGCCAGCAGCTTGGTCCCCCGGACAGATAGCAATCAGCCCCAGCATTTT | - | - | TRBJ1-5 | TRBV5-1
CASSLTSGRKNEQFF | TGTGCCAGCAGCCTGACTAGCGGGAGGAAAAATGAGCAGTTCTTC | TRBD2 | - | TRBJ2-1 | TRBV7-9
CASTTLDYTEAFF | TGTGCCAGCACCACGCTGGACTACACTGAAGCTTTCTTT | - | - | TRBJ1-1 | TRBV5-4
CASSLYPRYPYNEQFF | TGTGCCAGCAGTTTATATCCCCGGTACCCCTACAATGAGCAGTTCTTC | - | - | TRBJ2-1 | TRBV27
CASSLSRIGEAFF | TGCGCCAGCAGCTTGTCCAGGATCGGTGAAGCTTTCTTT | - | - | TRBJ1-1 | TRBV5-1
CASSRDSRTEKRDEQFF | TGCGCCAGCAGCCGGGACAGTAGGACGGAGAAGCGCGATGAGCAGTTCTTC | TRBD1 | - | TRBJ2-1 | TRBV5-1
CASSWARTQYF | TGTGCCAGCAGTTGGGCTCGGACCCAGTACTTC | - | - | TRBJ2-5 | TRBV12-3/TRBV12-4
CASSTGSHTEAFF | TGTGCCAGCAGCACAGGGTCACACACTGAAGCTTTCTTT | - | - | TRBJ1-1 | TRBV6-5
CASSTPGLPNSPLHF | TGTGCCAGCAGCACCCCGGGACTGCCAAATTCACCCCTCCACTTT | - | - | TRBJ1-6 | TRBV7-9
CASSDQDTGELFF | TGTGCCAGCAGTGATCAGGACACCGGGGAGCTGTTTTTT | - | - | TRBJ2-2 | TRBV6-4